These 10 T cell receptor beta chains were all obtained from the same sample, sequenced in a study of CD8 T cells in ankylosing spondylitis (dated by TCRdb to 2017 to 2019). Library construction relied on 5' RACE. Reads for this sample came from an Illumina HiSeq 2500. The public reads were quality trimmed at Q25 with fastp and then assembled into clones with MiXCR by TCRdb, keeping productive beta chains. Rows matching on CDR3 protein sequence are summarized as one entry with the most common DNA and genes. This sample lists about 92,000 distinct CDR3 sequences; roughly 10% were detected once. The top ten constitute roughly 5.6% of the sample. The sequenced sample was blood, either unsorted or a sorted T cell fraction (not recorded which). The receptors here all came from a male donor with ankylosing spondylitis or in good health (not recorded which).

This clonotype came up many times. This chain links TRBV5-1 with TRBJ2-5; D perhaps matches TRBD1 (5 bases). Germline loops: CDR1 SGHRS, CDR2 YFSETQ. CDR3 length: 16 amino acids. Trimming left V 4 bases short and J 4 bases short, with 20 bases between. The CDR3 DNA reads TGCGCCAGCAGCCCCCTCGTAGGGGCCGCAATAGAGACCCAGTACTTC. It yields the protein CASSPLVGAAIETQYF.

This clonotype was seen repeatedly, ten times or more. The V call is TRBV28, the J call TRBJ1-5; tentative D call: TRBD1 (5 bases). CDR3 length: 17 residues. V lost 4 bases to trimming and J lost 0 bases, with 16 bases between them. Germline CDR1 MDHEN, CDR2 SYDVKM. In DNA form, the CDR3 reads TGTGCCAGCAGTTCACCCCAACAGGTTTATAGCAATCAGCCCCAGCATTTT. The encoded protein is CASSSPQQVYSNQPQHF.

This clonotype was seen at least ten times. The rearrangement uses TRBV5-1 and TRBJ1-2; D possibly corresponds to TRBD1 (6 bases). The CDR3 consists of 13 residues. Trimming removed 4 bases at V and 4 bases at J, with 11 bases between. CDR1 is SGHRS, CDR2 YFSETQ, per germline. CDR3: CASSPDSSYGYTF. CDR3 DNA sequence: TGCGCCAGCAGCCCGGACAGTAGCTATGGCTACACCTTC. The full variable domain, completed using reference TRBV5-1 and TRBJ1-2, is KAGVTQTPRYLIKTRGQQVTLSCSPISGHRSVSWYQQTPGQGLQFLFEYFSETQRNKGNFPGRFSGRQFSNSRSEMNVSTLELGDSALYLCASSPDSSYGYTFGSGTRLTVV.

V and J are TRBV5-5 and TRBJ2-1; D gene ambiguous. CDR3 length equals 10 residues. Germline CDR1 SGHKS, CDR2 YYEKEE (reference sequence). V lost 5 bases, J lost 7 bases, and 4 bases lay in between. The CDR3 DNA follows: TGTGCCAGCAGTGGGAATGAGCAGTTCTTC. It translates to CASSGNEQFF.

J is TRBJ1-1 and V is TRBV29-1; 11 positions match TRBD1. Germline lookup yields CDR1 SQVTM and CDR2 ANQGSEA. The V and J ends lost 4 bases and 6 bases, in that order; junction bases with no gene match: 4. The length of the CDR3 is 13 residues. CDR3: CSVAGGQGAEAFF. For the CDR3, the DNA is TGCAGCGTTGCAGGGGGACAGGGGGCTGAAGCTTTCTTT.

This clonotype showed up many times. This chain uses TRBV27 with TRBJ2-3; no clear D. Germline V lookup: CDR1 MNHEY, CDR2 SMNVEV (reference sequence). The CDR3 extends over 13 amino acids. Deletions cut 3 bases from V and 1 base from J, with 5 bases between. This chain's CDR3 is CASSFGGTDTQYF. The CDR3 nucleotides read TGTGCCAGCAGTTTTGGTGGCACAGATACGCAGTATTTT.

In this sample, this clonotype turned up many times. V gene TRBV6-5 combines with J gene TRBJ1-4; D is undetermined. Trimming shortened V by 3 bases and J by 7 bases, and 9 bases separated the two germline ends. The CDR3 contains 13 residues. Germline V gene data show CDR1 as MNHEY and CDR2 as SVGAGI. CDR3 amino acids: CASSYMTAEKLFF. CDR3 in DNA: TGTGCCAGCAGTTATATGACGGCTGAAAAACTGTTTTTT.

This clonotype was observed a single time. The V and J genes are TRBV12-3 or TRBV12-4 and TRBJ2-7; no firm D call. Trimming left V 3 bases short and J 4 bases short, with 22 bases between. This CDR3 has 17 residues. CDR3 amino acids: CASSFAVGQVTNYEQYF. The CDR3, as DNA: TGTGCCAGCAGTTTTGCGGTGGGTCAGGTCACGAATTACGAGCAGTACTTC.

The V and J genes are TRBV3-1 and TRBJ1-4; D is undetermined. V was shortened by 0 bases and J by 0 bases, with 17 bases between the two germline ends. The CDR3 contains 19 residues. CDR1 and CDR2 (germline): LGHDT, YNNKEL (reference sequence). In nucleotides, the CDR3 is TGTGCCAGCAGCCAAGAGGAAAGCTCCCTCCTATCAACTAATGAAAAACTGTTTTTT. Translation gives CASSQEESSLLSTNEKLFF.

V is TRBV5-4 and J is TRBJ2-3; a weak D match, TRBD2 (7 bases). The CDR3 has 16 amino acids. Germline V gives CDR1 SGHNT, CDR2 YYREEE (reference sequence). The V end lost 0 bases, the J end lost 0 bases, and 11 bases lay between the germline ends. The CDR3 loop is CASSLARGRSTDTQYF. CDR3 in DNA: TGTGCCAGCAGCTTGGCGCGGGGGCGAAGCACAGATACGCAGTATTTT.